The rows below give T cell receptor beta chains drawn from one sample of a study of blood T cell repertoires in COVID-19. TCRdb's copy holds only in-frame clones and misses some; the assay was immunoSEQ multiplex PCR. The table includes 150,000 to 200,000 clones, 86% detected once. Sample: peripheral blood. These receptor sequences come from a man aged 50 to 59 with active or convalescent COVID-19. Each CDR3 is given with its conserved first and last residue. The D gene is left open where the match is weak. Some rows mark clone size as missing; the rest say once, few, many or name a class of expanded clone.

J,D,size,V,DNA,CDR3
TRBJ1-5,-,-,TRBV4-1,TGCGCCAGCAGCCAAGAGGGCAGTACGAATCAGCCCCAGCATTTT,CASSQEGSTNQPQHF
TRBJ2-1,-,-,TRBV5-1,TGCGCCAGCAGCTTTGAAAGCGTCTGGAATGAGCAGTTCTTC,CASSFESVWNEQFF
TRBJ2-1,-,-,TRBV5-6,TGTGCCAGCAGCCATGCCCCGGTAAATGAGCAGTTCTTC,CASSHAPVNEQFF
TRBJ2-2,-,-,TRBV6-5,TGTGCCAGCACGAGCGCAATGCGCACCGGGGAGCTGTTTTTT,CASTSAMRTGELFF
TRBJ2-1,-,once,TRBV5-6,TGTGCCAGCAGCGGCGGACTCACGGCCCTCTACAATGAGCAGTTCTTC,CASSGGLTALYNEQFF
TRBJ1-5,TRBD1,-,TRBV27,TGTGCCAGCAGGGAACAGGGGGGCAATCAGCCCCAGCATTTT,CASREQGGNQPQHF
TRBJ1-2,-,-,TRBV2,TGTGCCAGCGAAATACAGGTTTTCTATGGCTACACCTTC,CASEIQVFYGYTF
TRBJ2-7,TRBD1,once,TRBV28,TGTGCCATCCGGGGACAGGGAAAGGGAGGTGTATCCTACGAGCAGTACTTC,CAIRGQGKGGVSYEQYF
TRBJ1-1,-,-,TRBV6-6,TGTGCCAGCAGTTACTCGAAACAGGGTGAAGCTTTCTTT,CASSYSKQGEAFF
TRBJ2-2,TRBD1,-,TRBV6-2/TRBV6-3,TGTGCCAGCAGTGACAGGGTGAACACCGGGGAGCTGTTTTTT,CASSDRVNTGELFF
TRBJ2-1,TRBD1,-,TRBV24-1,TGTGCCACCAGTGATTTTCAGGGGGCGAACTACAATGAGCAGTTCTTC,CATSDFQGANYNEQFF
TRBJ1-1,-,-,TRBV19,TGTGCCAGTAGTAGAACAGGGCTCACTGAAGCTTTCTTT,CASSRTGLTEAFF
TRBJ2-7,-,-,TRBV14,TGTGCCAGCAGCCGAAAACAGGCGACCTCCTACGAGCAGTACTTC,CASSRKQATSYEQYF
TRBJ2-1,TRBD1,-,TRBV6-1,TGTGCCAGCAGTGGGACAGGGGCCCTACCATACAATGAGCAGTTCTTC,CASSGTGALPYNEQFF
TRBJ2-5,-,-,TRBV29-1,TGCAGCGCTGCGACTAACCAACAAGAGACCCAGTACTTC,CSAATNQQETQYF
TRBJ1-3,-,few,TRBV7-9,TGTGCCAGCAGACAGGGCTCTGGAAACACCATATATTTT,CASRQGSGNTIYF
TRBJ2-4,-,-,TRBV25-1,TGTGCCAGCAGTGGCGGGGTTAAGGCGTACATTCAGTACTTC,CASSGGVKAYIQYF
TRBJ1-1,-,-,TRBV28,TGTGCCAGCAGATCGACACAGGCGGCCACTGAAGCTTTCTTT,CASRSTQAATEAFF
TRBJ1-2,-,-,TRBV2,TGTGCCAACGGGTTGGGATCAGGGATTTCGACTCGGAACTATGGCTACACCTTC,CANGLGSGISTRNYGYTF
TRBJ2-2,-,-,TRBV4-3,TGCGCCAGCAGCCAAGACTCGAACACCGGGGAGCTGTTTTTT,CASSQDSNTGELFF
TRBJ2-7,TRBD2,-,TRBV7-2,TGTGCCAGCAGCCCTGGGAGGGGAGGAAGCTCCTACGAGCAGTACTTC,CASSPGRGGSSYEQYF
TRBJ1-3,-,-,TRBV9,TGTGCCAGCAGCGCCAAATCCGTGGAGGGGAAAATCTCTGGAAACACCATATATTTT,CASSAKSVEGKISGNTIYF
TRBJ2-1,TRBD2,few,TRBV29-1,TGCAGCGTTCGACTAGCGGGAGAGTCCTACAATGAGCAGTTCTTC,CSVRLAGESYNEQFF
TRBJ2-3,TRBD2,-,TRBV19,TGTGCCAGTAGTGGTGGACTAGCGGGAGGATCAGATACGCAGTATTTT,CASSGGLAGGSDTQYF
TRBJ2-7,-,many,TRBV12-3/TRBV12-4,TGTGCCAGCAGTTTTGGGGCGGGATACGAGCAGTACTTC,CASSFGAGYEQYF
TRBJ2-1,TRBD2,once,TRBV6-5,TGTGCCAGCAGGGATCTAGCGGGGTCGGGTAATGAGCAGTTCTTC,CASRDLAGSGNEQFF
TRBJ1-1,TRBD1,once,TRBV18,TGTGCCAGCTCGTACCAGGGGGTTTACACTGAAGCTTTCTTT,CASSYQGVYTEAFF
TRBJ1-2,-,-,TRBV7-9,TGTGCCAGCAGGGGTGACAGTGGGACTTATGGCTACACCTTC,CASRGDSGTYGYTF
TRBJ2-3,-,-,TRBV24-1,TGTGCCACCATGGGCCCAGATACGCAGTATTTT,CATMGPDTQYF
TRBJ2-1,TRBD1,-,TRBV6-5,TGTGCCAGCAGTTGGACAGGTAGGCCCTACAATGAGCAGTTCTTC,CASSWTGRPYNEQFF
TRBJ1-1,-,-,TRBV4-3,TGCGCCAGCGCATTGGACAGAGCATATGAAGCTTTCTTT,CASALDRAYEAFF
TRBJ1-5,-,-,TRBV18,TGTGCCAGCTCACGAGAAAGCAATCAGCCCCAGCATTTT,CASSRESNQPQHF
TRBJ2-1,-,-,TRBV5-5,TGTGCCAGCAGCCCGACTTCCGACAATGAGCAGTTCTTC,CASSPTSDNEQFF
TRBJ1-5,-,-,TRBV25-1,TGTGCCAGCAGTGAATATGGAGTCAATCAGCCCCAGCATTTT,CASSEYGVNQPQHF
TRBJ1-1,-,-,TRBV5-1,TGCGCCAGCAGCTTGGATCGGGGGATTAACACTGAAGCTTTCTTT,CASSLDRGINTEAFF
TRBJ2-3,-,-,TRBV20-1,TGCAGTGCTAGTGTGCGGGCCGAGGGCCAAGATACGCAGTATTTT,CSASVRAEGQDTQYF
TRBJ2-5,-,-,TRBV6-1,TGTGCCAGCAGTGAACAGCGTGGTCCCCAAGAGACCCAGTACTTC,CASSEQRGPQETQYF
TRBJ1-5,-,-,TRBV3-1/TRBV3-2,TGTGCCAGCAGCTCCTCCGGGGGTGGTCAGCCCCAGCATTTT,CASSSSGGGQPQHF
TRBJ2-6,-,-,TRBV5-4,TGTGCCAGCAGCTCCCCAGGGTCCGGGGCCAACGTCCTGACTTTC,CASSSPGSGANVLTF
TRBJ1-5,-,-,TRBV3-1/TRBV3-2,TGTGCCAGCAGCCCAACCGAGGCTCAGCCCCAGCATTTT,CASSPTEAQPQHF
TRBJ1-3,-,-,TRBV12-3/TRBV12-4,TGTGCCAGCACCCAGCGCGGAAACACCATATATTTT,CASTQRGNTIYF
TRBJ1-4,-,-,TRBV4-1,TGCGCCAGCAGCCTGAGAGAGTTATCGGATGAAAAACTGTTTTTT,CASSLRELSDEKLFF
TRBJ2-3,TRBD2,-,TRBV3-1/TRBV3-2,TGTGCCAGCACCCTGGCCTTGGGAGGGAGCACAGATACGCAGTATTTT,CASTLALGGSTDTQYF
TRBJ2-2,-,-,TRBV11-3,TGTGCCAGCAGCTTAGAGTCTTACACCGGGGAGCTGTTTTTT,CASSLESYTGELFF
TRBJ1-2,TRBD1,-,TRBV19,TGTGCCAGTAGTATTCGCGGACAGGAGTACTATGGCTACACCTTC,CASSIRGQEYYGYTF
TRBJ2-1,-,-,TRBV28,TGTGCCAGCAGTTTAAACAGCAACAATGAGCAGTTCTTC,CASSLNSNNEQFF
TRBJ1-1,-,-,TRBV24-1,TGTGCCACCAGTAATCCGGGGTACACTGAAGCTTTCTTT,CATSNPGYTEAFF
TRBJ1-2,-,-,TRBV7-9,TGTGCCAGCAGGAAGGACAGCAACCTTAACTATGGCTACACCTTC,CASRKDSNLNYGYTF